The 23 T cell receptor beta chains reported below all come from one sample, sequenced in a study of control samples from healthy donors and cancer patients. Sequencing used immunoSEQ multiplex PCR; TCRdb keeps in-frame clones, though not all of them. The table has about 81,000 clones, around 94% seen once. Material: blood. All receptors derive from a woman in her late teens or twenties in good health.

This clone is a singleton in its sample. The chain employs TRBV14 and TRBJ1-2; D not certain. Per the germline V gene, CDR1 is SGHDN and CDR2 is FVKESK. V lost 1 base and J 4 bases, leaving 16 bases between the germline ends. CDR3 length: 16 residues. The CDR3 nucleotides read TGTGCCAGCAGCCAAGTTCAACACTCACTATTCTATGGCTACACCTTC. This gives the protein CASSQVQHSLFYGYTF.

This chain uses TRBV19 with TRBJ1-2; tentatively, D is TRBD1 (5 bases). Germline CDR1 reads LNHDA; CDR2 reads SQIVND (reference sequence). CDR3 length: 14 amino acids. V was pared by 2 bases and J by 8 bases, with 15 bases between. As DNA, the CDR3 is TGTGCCAGTAGTATACCCAGGGACGTTGAGGGCTACACCTTC. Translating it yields CASSIPRDVEGYTF.

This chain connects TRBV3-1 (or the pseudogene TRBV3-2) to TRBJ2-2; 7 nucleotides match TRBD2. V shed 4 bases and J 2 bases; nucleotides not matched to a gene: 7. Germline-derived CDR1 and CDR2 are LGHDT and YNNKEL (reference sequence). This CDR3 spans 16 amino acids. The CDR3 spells CASSLRLAQNTGELFF. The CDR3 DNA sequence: TGTGCCAGCAGCCTGCGACTAGCCCAAAACACCGGGGAGCTGTTTTTT.

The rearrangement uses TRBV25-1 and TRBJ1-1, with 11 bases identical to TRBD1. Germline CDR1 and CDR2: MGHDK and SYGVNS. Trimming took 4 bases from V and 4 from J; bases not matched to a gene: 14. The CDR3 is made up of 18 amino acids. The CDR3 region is CASSAPGQGASLSTEAFF. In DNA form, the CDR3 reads TGTGCCAGCAGTGCCCCTGGACAGGGGGCATCTTTGAGCACTGAAGCTTTCTTT.

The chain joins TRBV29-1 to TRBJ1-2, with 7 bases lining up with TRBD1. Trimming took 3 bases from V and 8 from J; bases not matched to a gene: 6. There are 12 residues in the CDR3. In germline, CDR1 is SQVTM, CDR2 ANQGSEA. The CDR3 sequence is CSVDTGVGGYTF. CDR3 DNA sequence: TGCAGCGTTGATACAGGGGTCGGGGGCTACACCTTC. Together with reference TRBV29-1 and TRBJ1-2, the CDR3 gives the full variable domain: SAVISQKPSRDICQRGTSLTIQCQVDSQVTMMFWYRQQPGQSLTLIATANQGSEATYESGFVIDKFPISRPNLTFSTLTVSNMSPEDSSIYLCSVDTGVGGYTFGSGTRLTVV.

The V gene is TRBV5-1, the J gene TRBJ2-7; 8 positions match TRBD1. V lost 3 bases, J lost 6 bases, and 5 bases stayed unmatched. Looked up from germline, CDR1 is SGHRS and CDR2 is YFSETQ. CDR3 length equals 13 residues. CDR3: CASSYGQGGEQYF. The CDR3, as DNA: TGCGCCAGCAGCTATGGACAGGGAGGCGAGCAGTACTTC.

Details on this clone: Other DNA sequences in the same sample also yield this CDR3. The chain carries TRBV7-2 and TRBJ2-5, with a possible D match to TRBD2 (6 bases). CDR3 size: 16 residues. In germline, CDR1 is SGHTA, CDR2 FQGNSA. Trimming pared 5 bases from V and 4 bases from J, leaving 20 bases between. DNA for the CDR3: TGTGCCAGCAGCCAAGAACGGGGACCGGGGGTAGAGACCCAGTACTTC. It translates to CASSQERGPGVETQYF.

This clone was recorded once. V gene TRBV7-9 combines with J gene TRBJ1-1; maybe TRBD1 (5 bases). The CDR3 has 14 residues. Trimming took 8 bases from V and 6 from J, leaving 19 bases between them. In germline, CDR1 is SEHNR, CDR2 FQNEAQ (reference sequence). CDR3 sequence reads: CASHAPESGPEAFF. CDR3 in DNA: TGTGCCAGCCACGCTCCGGAGTCGGGACCTGAAGCTTTCTTT.

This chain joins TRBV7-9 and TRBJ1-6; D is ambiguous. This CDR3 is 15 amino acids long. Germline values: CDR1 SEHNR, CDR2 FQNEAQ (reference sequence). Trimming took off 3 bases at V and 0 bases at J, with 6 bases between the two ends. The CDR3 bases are TGTGCCAGCAGCTTGGAGAGCTCCTATAATTCACCCCTCCACTTT. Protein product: CASSLESSYNSPLHF.

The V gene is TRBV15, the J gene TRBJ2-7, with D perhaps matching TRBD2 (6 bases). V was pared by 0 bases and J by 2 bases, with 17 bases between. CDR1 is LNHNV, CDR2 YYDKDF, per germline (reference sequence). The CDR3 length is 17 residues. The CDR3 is CATSRDFRLGDPYEQYF. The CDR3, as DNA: TGTGCCACCAGCAGAGATTTTCGACTAGGAGATCCCTACGAGCAGTACTTC. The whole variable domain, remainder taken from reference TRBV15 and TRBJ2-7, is DAMVIQNPRYQVTQFGKPVTLSCSQTLNHNVMYWYQQKSSQAPKLLFHYYDKDFNNEADTPDNFQSRRPNTSFCFLDIRSPGLGDTAMYLCATSRDFRLGDPYEQYFGPGTRLTVT.

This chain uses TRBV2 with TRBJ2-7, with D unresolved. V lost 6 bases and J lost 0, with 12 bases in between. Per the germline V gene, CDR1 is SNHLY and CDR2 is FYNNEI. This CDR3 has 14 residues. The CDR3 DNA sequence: TGTGCCAGCAGGGACCCCGAGACCTCCTACGAGCAGTACTTC. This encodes CASRDPETSYEQYF.

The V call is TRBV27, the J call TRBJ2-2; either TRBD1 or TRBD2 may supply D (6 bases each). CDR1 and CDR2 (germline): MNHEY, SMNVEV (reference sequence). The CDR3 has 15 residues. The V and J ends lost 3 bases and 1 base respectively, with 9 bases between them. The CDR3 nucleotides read TGTGCCAGCAGTTTCGGGGGCCTGAACACCGGGGAGCTGTTTTTT. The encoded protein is CASSFGGLNTGELFF.

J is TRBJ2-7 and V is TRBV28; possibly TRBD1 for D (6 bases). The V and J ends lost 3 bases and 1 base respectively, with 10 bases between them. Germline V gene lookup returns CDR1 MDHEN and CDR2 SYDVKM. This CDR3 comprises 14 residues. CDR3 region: CASSLLGGSYEQYF. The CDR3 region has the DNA TGTGCCAGCAGTTTGTTAGGGGGATCCTACGAGCAGTACTTC.

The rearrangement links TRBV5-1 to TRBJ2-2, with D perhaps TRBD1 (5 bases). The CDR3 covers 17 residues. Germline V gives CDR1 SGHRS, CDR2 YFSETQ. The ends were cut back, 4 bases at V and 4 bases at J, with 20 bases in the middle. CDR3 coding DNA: TGCGCCAGCAGCCTCCGTAAGGGGTCTTTAGTCACCGGGGAGCTGTTTTTT. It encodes CASSLRKGSLVTGELFF.

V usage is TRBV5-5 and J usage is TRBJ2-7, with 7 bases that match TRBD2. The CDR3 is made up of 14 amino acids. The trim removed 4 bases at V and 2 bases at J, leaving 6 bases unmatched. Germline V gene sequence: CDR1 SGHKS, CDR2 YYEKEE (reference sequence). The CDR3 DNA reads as TGTGCCAGCAGCCTTAGCGGGTTGGCCTACGAGCAGTACTTC. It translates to CASSLSGLAYEQYF.

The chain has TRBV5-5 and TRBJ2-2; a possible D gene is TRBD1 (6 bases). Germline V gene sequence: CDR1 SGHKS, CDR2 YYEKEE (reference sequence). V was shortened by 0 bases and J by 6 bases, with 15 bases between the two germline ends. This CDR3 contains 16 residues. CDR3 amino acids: CASSLGDIPGSGELFF. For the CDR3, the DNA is TGTGCCAGCAGCTTGGGGGACATTCCTGGGTCCGGGGAGCTGTTTTTT.

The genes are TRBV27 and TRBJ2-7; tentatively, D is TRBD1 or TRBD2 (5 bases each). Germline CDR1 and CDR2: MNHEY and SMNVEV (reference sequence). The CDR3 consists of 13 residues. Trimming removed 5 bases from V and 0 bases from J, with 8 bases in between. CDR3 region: CASSEGPSYEQYF. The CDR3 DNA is TGTGCCAGCAGTGAGGGGCCCTCCTACGAGCAGTACTTC.

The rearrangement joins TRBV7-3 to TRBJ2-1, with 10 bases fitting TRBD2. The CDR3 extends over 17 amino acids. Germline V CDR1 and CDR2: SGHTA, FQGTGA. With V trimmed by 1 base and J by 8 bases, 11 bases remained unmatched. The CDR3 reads CASSLRVSLAGDHEQFF. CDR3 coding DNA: TGTGCCAGCAGCTTAAGGGTGTCGCTAGCGGGGGATCATGAGCAGTTCTTC.

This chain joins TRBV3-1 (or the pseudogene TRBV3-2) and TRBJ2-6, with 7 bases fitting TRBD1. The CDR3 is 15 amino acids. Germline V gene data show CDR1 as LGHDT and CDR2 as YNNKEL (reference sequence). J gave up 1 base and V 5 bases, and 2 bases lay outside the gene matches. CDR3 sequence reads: CASSYRGSGANVLTF. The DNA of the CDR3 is TGTGCCAGCAGCTACAGGGGTTCTGGGGCCAACGTCCTGACTTTC.

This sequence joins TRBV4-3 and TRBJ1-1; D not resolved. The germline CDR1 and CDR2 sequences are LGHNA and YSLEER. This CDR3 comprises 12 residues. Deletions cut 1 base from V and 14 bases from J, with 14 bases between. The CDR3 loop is CASSQGRERLFF. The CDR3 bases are TGCGCCAGCAGCCAAGGTCGGGAACGGCTATTCTTT.

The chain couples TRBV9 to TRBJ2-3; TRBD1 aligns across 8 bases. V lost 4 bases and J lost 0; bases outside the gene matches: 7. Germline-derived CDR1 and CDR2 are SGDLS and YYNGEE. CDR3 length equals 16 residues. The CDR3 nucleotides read TGTGCCAGCAGCCAGGGGGCTTCTTCTAGCACAGATACGCAGTATTTT. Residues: CASSQGASSSTDTQYF. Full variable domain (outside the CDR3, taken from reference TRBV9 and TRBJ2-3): DSGVTQTPKHLITATGQRVTLRCSPRSGDLSVYWYQQSLDQGLQFLIQYYNGEERAKGNILERFSAQQFPDLHSELNLSSLELGDSALYFCASSQGASSSTDTQYFGPGTRLTVL.

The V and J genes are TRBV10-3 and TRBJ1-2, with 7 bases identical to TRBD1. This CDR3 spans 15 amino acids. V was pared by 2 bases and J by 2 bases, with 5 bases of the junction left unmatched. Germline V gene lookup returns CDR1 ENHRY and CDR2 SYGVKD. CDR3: CAISEPGQVNYGYTF. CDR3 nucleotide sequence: TGTGCCATCAGTGAGCCCGGACAGGTAAACTATGGCTACACCTTC.

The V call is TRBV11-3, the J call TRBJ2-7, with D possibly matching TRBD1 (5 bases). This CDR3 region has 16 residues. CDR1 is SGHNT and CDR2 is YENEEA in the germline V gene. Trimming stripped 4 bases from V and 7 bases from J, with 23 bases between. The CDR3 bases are TGTGCCAGCAGCTGTCAGCCCCCCTCAGGGTTAGGGGAGCAGTACTTC. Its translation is CASSCQPPSGLGEQYF. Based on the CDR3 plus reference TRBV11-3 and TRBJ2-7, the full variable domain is EAGVVQSPRYKIIEKKQPVAFWCNPISGHNTLYWYLQNLGQGPELLIRYENEEAVDDSQLPKDRFSAERLKGVDSTLKIQPAELGDSAVYLCASSCQPPSGLGEQYFGPGTRLTVT.